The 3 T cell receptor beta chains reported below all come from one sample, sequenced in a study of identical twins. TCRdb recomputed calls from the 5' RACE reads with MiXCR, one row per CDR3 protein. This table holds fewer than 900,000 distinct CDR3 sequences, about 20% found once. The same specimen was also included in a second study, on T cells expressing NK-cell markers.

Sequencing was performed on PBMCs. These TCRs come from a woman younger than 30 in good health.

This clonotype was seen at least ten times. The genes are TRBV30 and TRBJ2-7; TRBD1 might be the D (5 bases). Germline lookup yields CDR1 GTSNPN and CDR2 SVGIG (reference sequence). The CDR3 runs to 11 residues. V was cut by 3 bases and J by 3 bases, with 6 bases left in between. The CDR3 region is CAWSDSYEQYF. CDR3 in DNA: TGTGCCTGGAGCGACAGCTACGAGCAGTACTTC.

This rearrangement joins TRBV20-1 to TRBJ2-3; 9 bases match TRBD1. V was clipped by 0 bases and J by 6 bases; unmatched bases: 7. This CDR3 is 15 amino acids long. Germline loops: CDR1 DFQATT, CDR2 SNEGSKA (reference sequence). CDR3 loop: CSARDPGQGSDTQYF. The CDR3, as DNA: TGCAGTGCTAGAGACCCGGGACAGGGATCGGATACGCAGTATTTT.

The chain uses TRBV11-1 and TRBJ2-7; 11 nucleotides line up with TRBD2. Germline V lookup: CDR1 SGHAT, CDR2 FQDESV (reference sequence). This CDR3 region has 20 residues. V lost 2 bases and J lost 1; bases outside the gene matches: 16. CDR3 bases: TGTGCCAGCAGCTTAAAGGGGGGAAGACCCGGGACTAGCGGTTCCTACGAGCAGTACTTC. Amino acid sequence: CASSLKGGRPGTSGSYEQYF.